The entry below describes one T cell receptor beta chain. As yet, its antigen is unknown. One end of the junction is discordant with germline, which a read error may explain. This CDR3 has 15 amino acids. Germline V gene data show CDR1 as SNHLY and CDR2 as FYNNEI. This record comes from a study of beta chain features in type 1 diabetes. Study results and caveats: VDJ junctions sequenced from type 1 diabetes patients showed fewer insertions and more deletions. There was a possibility that cDNA sequencing over-represented cells with high TCR expression. There was a moderate but significant shortening of TCRB CDR3s in all four CD4+ subsets of Type 1 diabetes patients.

Since all of the isolated RNA was reverse transcribed, expressed TCRB transcripts were what got sequenced. Here immunoSEQ multiplex PCR was the method, and the copy in TCRdb shows in-frame clones only, minus some. The table records roughly 140,000 clones, less than 9% of them present only once. The source material was central memory CD4+ T cells from blood. The V call is TRBV2, the J call TRBJ2-7; 10 positions agree with TRBD1. This receptor was identified in a woman in her twenties or thirties in good health. The CDR3 is CASTIRDRGGYERYF. CDR3 in DNA: TGTGCCAGCACCATTCGGGACAGGGGAGGCTACGAGCGGTACTTC. Variable domain in full (rest from reference TRBV2 and TRBJ2-7): EPEVTQTPSHQVTQMGQEVILRCVPISNHLYFYWYRQILGQKVEFLVSFYNNEISEKSEIFDDQFSVERPDGSNFTLKIRSTKLEDSAMYFCASTIRDRGGYERYFGPGTRLTVT.